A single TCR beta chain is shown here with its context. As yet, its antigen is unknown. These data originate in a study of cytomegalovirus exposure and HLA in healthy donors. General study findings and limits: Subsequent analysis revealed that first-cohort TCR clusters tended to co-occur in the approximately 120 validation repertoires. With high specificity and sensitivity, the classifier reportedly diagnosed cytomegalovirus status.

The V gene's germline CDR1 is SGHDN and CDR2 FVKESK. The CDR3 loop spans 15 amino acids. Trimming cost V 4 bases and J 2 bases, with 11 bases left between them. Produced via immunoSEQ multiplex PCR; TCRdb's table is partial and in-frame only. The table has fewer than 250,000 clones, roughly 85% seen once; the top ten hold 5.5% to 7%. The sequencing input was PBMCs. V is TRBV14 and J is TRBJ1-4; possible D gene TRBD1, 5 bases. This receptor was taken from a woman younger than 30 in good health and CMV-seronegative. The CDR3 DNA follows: TGTGCCAGCAGCCGAGGGGTGGATACTAATGAAAAACTGTTTTTT. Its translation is CASSRGVDTNEKLFF.